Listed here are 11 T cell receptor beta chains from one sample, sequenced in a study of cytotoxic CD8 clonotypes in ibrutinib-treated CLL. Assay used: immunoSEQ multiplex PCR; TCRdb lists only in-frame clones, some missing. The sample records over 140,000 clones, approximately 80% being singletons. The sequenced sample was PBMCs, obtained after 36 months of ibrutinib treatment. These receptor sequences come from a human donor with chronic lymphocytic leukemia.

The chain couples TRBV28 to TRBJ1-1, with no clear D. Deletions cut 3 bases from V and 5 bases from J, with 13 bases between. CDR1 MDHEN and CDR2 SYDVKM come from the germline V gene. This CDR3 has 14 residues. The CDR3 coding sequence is TGTGCCAGCAGTTTTCATTTGGGGAGGACTGAAGCTTTCTTT. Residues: CASSFHLGRTEAFF.

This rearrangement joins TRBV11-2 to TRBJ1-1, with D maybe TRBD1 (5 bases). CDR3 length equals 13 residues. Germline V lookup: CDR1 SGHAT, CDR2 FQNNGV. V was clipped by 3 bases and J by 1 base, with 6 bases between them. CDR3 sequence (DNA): TGTGCCAGCAGCTTTGGGGGGAACACTGAAGCTTTCTTT. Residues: CASSFGGNTEAFF.

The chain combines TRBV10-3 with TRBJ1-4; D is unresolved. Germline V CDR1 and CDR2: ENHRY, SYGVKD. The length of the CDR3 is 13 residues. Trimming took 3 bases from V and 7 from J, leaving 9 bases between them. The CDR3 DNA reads TGTGCCATCAGTGACAACTTCGGTGAAAAACTGTTTTTT. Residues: CAISDNFGEKLFF.

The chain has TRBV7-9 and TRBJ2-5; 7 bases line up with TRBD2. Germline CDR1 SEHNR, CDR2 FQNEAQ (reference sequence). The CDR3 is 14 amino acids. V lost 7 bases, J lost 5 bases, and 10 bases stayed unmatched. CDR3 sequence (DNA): TGTGCCAGCATCCCTGGGAGGGGACGGGAGACCCAGTACTTC. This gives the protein CASIPGRGRETQYF. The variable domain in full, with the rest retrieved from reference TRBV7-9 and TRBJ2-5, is DTGVSQNPRHKITKRGQNVTFRCDPISEHNRLYWYRQTLGQGPEFLTYFQNEAQLEKSRLLSDRFSAERPKGSFSTLEIQRTEQGDSAMYLCASIPGRGRETQYFGPGTRLLVL.

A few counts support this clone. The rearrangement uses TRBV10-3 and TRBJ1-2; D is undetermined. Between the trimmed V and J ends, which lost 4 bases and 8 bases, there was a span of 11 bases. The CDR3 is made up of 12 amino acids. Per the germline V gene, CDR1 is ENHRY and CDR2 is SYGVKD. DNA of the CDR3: TGTGCCATCAGTGTTGAGTGGGCGGGCTACACCTTC. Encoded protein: CAISVEWAGYTF.

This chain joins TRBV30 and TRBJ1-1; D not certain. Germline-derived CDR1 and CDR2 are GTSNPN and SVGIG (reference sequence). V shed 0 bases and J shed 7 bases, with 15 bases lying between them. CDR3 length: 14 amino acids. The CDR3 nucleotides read TGTGCCTGGAGTGTAGTGACACCACTGGGTGAAGCTTTCTTT. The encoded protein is CAWSVVTPLGEAFF.

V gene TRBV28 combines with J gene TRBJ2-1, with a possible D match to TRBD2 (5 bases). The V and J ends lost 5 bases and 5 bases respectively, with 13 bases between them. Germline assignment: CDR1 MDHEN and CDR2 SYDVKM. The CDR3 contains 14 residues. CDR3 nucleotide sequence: TGTGCCAGCAGTCTGACCGGACTCAACAATGAGCAGTTCTTC. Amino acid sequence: CASSLTGLNNEQFF.

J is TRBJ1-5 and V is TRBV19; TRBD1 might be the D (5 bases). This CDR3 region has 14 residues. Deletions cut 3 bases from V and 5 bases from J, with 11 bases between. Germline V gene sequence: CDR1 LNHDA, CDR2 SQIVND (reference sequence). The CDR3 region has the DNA TGTGCCAGTAGTATGGGGGTCGCTTATCAGCCCCAGCATTTT. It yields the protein CASSMGVAYQPQHF.

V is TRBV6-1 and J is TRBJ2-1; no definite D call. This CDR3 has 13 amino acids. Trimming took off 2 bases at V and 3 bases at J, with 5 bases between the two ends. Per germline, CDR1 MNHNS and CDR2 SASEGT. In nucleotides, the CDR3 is TGTGCCAGCAGTGAACCCAACTACAATGAGCAGTTCTTC. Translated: CASSEPNYNEQFF.

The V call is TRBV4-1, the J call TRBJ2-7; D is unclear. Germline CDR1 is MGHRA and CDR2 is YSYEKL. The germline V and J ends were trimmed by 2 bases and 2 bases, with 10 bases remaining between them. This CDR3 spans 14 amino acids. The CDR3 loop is CASSQLATTYEQYF. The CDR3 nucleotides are TGCGCCAGCAGCCAACTGGCAACAACCTACGAGCAGTACTTC.

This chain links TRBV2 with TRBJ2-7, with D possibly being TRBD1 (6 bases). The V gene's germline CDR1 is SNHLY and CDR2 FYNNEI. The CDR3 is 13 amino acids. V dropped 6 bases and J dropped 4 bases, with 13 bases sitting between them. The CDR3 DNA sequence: TGTGCCAGCAGCCGCAGGGGAGTATACGAGCAGTACTTC. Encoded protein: CASSRRGVYEQYF.